The sample holds many counts of the clone carrying this T cell receptor (beta chain). Its antigen is unidentified. The data were taken from a study of early T cells in non-severe SARS-CoV-2 infection. About the study: Alpha and beta chains were unpaired, from unsorted whole-blood bulk RNA. Study conclusions and caveats: Matching with VDJdb favored anti-spike CD8 responses (missing private and CD4 specificities).

The TCR library protocol was used to attach unique molecular identifiers. These identifiers were attached to individual cDNA molecules. TCRdb fed the 5' RACE reads into MiXCR, producing one record per CDR3 protein. Among about 63,000 distinct CDR3 sequences listed, around 13% were seen once. Sequencing was done on a sample of whole blood. The sequence was obtained from an adult who was a healthcare worker with PCR-confirmed SARS-CoV-2 infection or an uninfected control (not recorded which).

The CDR3 coding sequence is TGTGCCAGCAGATCTCAGGAACCCTATGGCTACACCTTC. Its translation: CASRSQEPYGYTF. The V gene is TRBV9, the J gene TRBJ1-2; the D is unclear. This CDR3 has 13 amino acids. Trimming took 5 bases from V and 4 from J, leaving 12 bases between them. Germline CDR1 reads SGDLS; CDR2 reads YYNGEE.